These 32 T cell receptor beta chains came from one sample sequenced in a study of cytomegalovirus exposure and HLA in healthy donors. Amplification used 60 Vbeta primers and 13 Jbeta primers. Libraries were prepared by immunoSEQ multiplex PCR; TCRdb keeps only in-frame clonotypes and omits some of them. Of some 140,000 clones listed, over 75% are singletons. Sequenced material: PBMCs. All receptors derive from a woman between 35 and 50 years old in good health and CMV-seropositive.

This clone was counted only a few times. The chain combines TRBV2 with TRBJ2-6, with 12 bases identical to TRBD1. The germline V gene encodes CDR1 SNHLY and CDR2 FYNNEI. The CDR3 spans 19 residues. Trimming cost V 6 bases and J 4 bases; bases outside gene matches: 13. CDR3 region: CASRPGQGARSTGANVLTF. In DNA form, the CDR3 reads TGTGCCAGCAGACCGGGACAGGGGGCGCGCTCGACCGGGGCCAACGTCCTGACTTTC.

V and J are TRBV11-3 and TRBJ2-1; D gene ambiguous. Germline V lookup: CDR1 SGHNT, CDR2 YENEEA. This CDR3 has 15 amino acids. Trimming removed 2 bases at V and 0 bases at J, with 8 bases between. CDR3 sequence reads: CASSLRGNSYNEQFF. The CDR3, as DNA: TGTGCCAGCAGCTTACGAGGAAACTCCTACAATGAGCAGTTCTTC.

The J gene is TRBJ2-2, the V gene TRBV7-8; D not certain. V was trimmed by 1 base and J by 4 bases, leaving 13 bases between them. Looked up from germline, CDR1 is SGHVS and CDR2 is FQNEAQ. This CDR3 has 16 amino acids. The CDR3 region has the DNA TGTGCCAGCAGCTTAGTGTGGAGCGACTTCACCGGGGAGCTGTTTTTT. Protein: CASSLVWSDFTGELFF.

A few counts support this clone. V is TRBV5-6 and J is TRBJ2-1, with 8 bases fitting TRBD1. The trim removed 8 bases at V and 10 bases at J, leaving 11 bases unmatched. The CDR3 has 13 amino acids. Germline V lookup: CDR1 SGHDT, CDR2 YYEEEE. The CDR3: CASSGQGAWEQFF. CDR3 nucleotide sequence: TGTGCCAGTTCAGGGCAGGGGGCATGGGAGCAGTTCTTC.

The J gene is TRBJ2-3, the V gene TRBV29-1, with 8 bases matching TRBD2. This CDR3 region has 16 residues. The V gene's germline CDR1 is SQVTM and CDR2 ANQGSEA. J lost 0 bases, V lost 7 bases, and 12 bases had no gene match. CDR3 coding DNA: TGCAGCGCTGCGTTCGGACTAGCTCAGAGCACAGATACGCAGTATTTT. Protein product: CSAAFGLAQSTDTQYF.

The CDR3 nucleotides are TGTGCCAGTAGTCCGCGACTAGCGGGAGTGGTATCCTACGAGCAGTACTTC. Translation: CASSPRLAGVVSYEQYF. The chain combines TRBV19 with TRBJ2-7, with TRBD2 matching over 12 bases. Germline assignment: CDR1 LNHDA and CDR2 SQIVND (reference sequence). CDR3 length equals 17 residues. J gave up 1 base and V 5 bases, and 9 bases lay outside the gene matches. The whole variable domain, filled in from reference TRBV19 and TRBJ2-7, reads DGGITQSPKYLFRKEGQNVTLSCEQNLNHDAMYWYRQDPGQGLRLIYYSQIVNDFQKGDIAEGYSVSREKKESFPLTVTSAQKNPTAFYLCASSPRLAGVVSYEQYFGPGTRLTVT.

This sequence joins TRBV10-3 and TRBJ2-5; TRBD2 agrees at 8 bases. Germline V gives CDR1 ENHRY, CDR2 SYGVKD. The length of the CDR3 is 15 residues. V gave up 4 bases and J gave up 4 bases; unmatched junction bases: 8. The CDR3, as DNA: TGTGCCATCAGTGGAAATAGCGGGGTCCGAGAGACCCAGTACTTC. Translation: CAISGNSGVRETQYF.

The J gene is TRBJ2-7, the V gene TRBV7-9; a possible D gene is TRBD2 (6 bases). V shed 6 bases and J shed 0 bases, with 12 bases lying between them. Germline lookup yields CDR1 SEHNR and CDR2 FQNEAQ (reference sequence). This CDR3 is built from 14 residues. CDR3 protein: CASRPTGSSYEQYF. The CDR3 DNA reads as TGTGCCAGCAGGCCAACCGGGAGCTCCTACGAGCAGTACTTC.

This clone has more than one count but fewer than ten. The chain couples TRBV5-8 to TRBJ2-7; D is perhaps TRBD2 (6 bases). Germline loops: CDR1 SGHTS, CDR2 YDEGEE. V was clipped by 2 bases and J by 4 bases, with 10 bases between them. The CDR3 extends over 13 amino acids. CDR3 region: CASSLSGQYEQYF. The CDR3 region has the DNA TGTGCCAGCAGCTTAAGCGGGCAATACGAGCAGTACTTC.

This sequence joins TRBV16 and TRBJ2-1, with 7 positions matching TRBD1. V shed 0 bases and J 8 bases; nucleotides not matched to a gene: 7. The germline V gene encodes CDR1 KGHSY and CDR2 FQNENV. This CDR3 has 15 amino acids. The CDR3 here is CASSQSTGFLHEQFF. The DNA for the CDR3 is TGTGCCAGCAGCCAATCGACAGGGTTTTTGCATGAGCAGTTCTTC.

The CDR3 coding sequence is TGTGCCAGCAGCTTAAGGCAGGGGGGCTACAATGAGCAGTTCTTC. Amino acids: CASSLRQGGYNEQFF. V is TRBV7-6 and J is TRBJ2-1; D is possibly TRBD1 (7 bases). Trimming took off 2 bases at V and 3 bases at J, with 11 bases between the two ends. The CDR3 totals 15 residues. CDR1 SGHVS and CDR2 FNYEAQ come from the germline V gene.

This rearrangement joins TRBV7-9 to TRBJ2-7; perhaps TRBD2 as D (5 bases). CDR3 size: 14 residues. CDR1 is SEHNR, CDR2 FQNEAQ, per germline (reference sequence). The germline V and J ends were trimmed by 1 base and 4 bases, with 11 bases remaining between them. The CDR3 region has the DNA TGTGCCAGCAGCTTAGGCCCCGGGAAATACGAGCAGTACTTC. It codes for CASSLGPGKYEQYF.

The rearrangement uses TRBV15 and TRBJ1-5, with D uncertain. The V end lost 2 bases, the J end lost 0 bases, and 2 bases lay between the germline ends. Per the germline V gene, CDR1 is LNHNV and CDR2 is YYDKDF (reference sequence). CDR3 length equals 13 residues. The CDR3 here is CATSRLSNQPQHF. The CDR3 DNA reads TGTGCCACCAGCAGACTTAGCAATCAGCCCCAGCATTTT.

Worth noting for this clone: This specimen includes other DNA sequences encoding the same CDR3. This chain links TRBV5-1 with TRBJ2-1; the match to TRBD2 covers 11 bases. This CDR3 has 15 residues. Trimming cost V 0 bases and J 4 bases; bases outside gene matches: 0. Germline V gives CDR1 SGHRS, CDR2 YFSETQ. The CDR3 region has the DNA TGCGCCAGCAGCTTGGGACTAGCGGGATACAATGAGCAGTTCTTC. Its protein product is CASSLGLAGYNEQFF.

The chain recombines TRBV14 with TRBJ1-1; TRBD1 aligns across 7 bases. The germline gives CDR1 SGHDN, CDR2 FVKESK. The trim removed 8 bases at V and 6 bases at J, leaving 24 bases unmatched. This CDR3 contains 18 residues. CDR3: CASDFPSIWRGRVAEAFF. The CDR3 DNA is TGTGCCAGCGACTTTCCCTCAATATGGAGGGGGCGTGTAGCTGAAGCTTTCTTT.

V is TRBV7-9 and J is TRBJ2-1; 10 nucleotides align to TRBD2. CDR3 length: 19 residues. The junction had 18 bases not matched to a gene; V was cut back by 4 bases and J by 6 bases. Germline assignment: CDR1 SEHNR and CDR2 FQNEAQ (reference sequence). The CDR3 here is CASSSPRGEREGRGNEQFF. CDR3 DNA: TGTGCCAGCAGCTCCCCCCGGGGGGAGCGGGAGGGCCGGGGCAATGAGCAGTTCTTC.

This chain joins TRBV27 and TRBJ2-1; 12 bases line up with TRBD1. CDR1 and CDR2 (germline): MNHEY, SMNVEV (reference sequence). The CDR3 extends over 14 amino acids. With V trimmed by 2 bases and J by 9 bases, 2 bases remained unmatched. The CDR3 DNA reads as TGTGCCAGCAGTTTAAGGGACAGGGGGCTTGAGCAGTTCTTC. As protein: CASSLRDRGLEQFF.

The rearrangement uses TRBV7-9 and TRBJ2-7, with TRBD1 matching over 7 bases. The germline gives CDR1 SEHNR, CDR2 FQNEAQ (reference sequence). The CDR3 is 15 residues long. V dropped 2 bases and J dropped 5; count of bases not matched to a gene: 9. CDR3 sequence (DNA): TGTGCCAGCAGCTTAAACCCAGGGGGTGAGAACGAGCAGTACTTC. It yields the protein CASSLNPGGENEQYF.

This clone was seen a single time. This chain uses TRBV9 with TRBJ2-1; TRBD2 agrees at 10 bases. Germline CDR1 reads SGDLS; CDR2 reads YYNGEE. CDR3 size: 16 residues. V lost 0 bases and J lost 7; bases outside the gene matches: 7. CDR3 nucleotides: TGTGCCAGCAGCGTAGGCCATCTAGCGGGGGCTAATGAGCAGTTCTTC. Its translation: CASSVGHLAGANEQFF.

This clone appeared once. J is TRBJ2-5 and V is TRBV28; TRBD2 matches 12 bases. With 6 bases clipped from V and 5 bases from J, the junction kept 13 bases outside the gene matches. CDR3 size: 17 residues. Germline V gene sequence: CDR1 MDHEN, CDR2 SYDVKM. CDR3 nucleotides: TGTGCCAGCAGAACCACCTTAGGACTAGCGGGATACGAGACCCAGTACTTC. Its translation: CASRTTLGLAGYETQYF. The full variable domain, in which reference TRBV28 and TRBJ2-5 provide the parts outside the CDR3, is DVKVTQSSRYLVKRTGEKVFLECVQDMDHENMFWYRQDPGLGLRLIYFSYDVKMKEKGDIPEGYSVSREKKERFSLILESASTNQTSMYLCASRTTLGLAGYETQYFGPGTRLLVL.

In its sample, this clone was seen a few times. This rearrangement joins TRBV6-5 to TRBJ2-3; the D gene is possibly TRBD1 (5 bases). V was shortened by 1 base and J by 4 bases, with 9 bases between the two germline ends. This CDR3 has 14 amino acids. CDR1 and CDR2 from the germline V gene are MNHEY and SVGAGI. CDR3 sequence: CASSYFQGADTQYF. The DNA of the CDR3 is TGTGCCAGCAGTTACTTCCAGGGCGCAGATACGCAGTATTTT.

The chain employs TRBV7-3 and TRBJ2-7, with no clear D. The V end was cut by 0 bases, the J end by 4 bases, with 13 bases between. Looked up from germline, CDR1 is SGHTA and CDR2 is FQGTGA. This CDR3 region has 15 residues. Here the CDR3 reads CASSLTPGPQYEQYF. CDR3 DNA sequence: TGTGCCAGCAGCTTAACACCGGGTCCTCAGTACGAGCAGTACTTC.

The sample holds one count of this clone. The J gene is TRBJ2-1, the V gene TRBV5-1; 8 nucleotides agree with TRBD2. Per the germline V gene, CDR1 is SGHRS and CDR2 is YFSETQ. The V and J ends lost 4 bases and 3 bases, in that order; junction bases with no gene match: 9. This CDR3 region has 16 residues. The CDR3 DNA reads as TGCGCCAGCAGCAGAGGTAGTAGCGGGGTCTACAATGAGCAGTTCTTC. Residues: CASSRGSSGVYNEQFF.

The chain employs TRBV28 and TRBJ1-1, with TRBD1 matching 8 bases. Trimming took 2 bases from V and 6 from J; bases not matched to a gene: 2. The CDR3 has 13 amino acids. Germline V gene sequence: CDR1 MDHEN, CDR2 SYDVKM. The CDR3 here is CASSLDRGSEAFF. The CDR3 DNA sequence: TGTGCCAGCAGTTTAGACAGGGGCTCTGAAGCTTTCTTT.

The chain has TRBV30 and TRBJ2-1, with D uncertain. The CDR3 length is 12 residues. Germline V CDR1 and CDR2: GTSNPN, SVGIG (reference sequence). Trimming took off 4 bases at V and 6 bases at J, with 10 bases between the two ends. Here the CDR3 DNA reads TGTGCCTGGACCGATCTCGGCAATGAGCAGTTCTTC. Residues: CAWTDLGNEQFF.

CDR3 sequence: CAWSVATNPYGYTF. CDR3 sequence (DNA): TGTGCCTGGAGTGTTGCGACAAATCCTTATGGCTACACCTTC. This chain joins TRBV30 and TRBJ1-2; no firm D call. There are 14 residues in the CDR3. V shed 0 bases and J shed 5 bases, with 13 bases lying between them. Germline V gives CDR1 GTSNPN, CDR2 SVGIG (reference sequence). The full variable domain, with the rest looked up from reference TRBV30 and TRBJ1-2, is SQTIHQWPATLVQPVGSPLSLECTVEGTSNPNLYWYRQAAGRGLQLLFYSVGIGQISSEVPQNLSASRPQDRQFILSSKKLLLSDSGFYLCAWSVATNPYGYTFGSGTRLTVV.

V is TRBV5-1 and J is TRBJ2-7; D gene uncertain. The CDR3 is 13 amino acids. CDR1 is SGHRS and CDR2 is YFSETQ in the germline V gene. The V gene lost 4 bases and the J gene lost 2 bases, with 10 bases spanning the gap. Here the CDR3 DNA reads TGCGCCAGCAGCCCGAAGAGGACCTACGAGCAGTACTTC. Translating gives CASSPKRTYEQYF.

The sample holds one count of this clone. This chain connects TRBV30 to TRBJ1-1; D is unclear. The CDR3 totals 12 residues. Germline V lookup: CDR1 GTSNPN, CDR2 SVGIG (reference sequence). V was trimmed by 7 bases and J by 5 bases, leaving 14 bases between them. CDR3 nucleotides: TGTGCCTTTCTGGAGGGATGGACTGAAGCTTTCTTT. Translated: CAFLEGWTEAFF.

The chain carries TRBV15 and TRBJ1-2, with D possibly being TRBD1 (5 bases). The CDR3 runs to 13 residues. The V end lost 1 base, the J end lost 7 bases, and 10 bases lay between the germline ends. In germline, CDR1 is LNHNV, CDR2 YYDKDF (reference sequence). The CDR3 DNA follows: TGTGCCACCAGCAGAGTAGGAGGGGCTGGCTACACCTTC. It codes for CATSRVGGAGYTF.

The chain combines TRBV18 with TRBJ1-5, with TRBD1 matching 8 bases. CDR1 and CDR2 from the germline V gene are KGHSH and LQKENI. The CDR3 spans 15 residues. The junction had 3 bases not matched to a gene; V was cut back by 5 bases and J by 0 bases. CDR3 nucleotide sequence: TGTGCCAGCTCATCGACAGGGGATAGCAATCAGCCCCAGCATTTT. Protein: CASSSTGDSNQPQHF.

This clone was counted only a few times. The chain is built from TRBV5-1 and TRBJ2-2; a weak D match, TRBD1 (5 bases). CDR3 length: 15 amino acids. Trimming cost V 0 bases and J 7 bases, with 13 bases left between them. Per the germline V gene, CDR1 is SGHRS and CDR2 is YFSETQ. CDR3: CASSLDGRDGGELFF. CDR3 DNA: TGCGCCAGCAGCTTGGACGGCAGGGATGGCGGGGAGCTGTTTTTT.

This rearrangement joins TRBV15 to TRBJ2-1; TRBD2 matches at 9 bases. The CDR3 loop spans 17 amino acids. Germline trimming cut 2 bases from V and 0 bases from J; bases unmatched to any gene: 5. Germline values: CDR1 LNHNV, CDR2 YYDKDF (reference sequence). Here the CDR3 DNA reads TGTGCCACCAGCAGACCGAGACTAGCGGACTCCTACAATGAGCAGTTCTTC. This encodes CATSRPRLADSYNEQFF.